What follows describes a single T cell receptor beta chain. There are a few counts of this clonotype. What this receptor recognizes is not known. Within one base of it there is no much larger clone, and no base qualities were kept. This sample stems from a study of human T cells and chemical hapten exposure (TCRdb year 2021). Notes on the research overall: For sensitization, 2% DPC in acetone was applied to an approximately 2 cm by approximately 2 cm area of upper inner arm skin. Throughout the approximately 25-week study period, patients were also given weekly therapeutic DPC doses on the scalp. Patch tests used Finn chambers with 0.01% DPC on the upper back, scored after 6 days by International Contact Dermatitis Research Group standards. Most of the patients in the cohort were female, and the cohort covered alopecia areata with under or over 50% scalp involvement, alopecia totalis and alopecia universalis. Libraries were pooled for sequencing, and variation in per-sample TCR yields was attributed mainly to small differences in library volumes within the pool. In alopecia patients, the study followed how the peripheral blood TCR repertoire changed in vivo over primary and secondary sensitization to diphenylcyclopropenone (DPC), a hapten. Blood samples were taken from patients before sensitization (week 0) and at 2, 6 and about 24 weeks after DPC sensitization. Around 30 alopecia patients provided blood for TCR sequencing at one to four time points (pre-sensitization, 2, 6 and 24 weeks). Overall study outcomes, separate from this receptor: After repeated subsampling, the strength of the expansion versus patch-test correlation and the threshold at which it became significant changed. Patch test score correlated positively with the number of PT1 expanded TCRs, reaching significance at thresholds 8, 16 and 32 but not at 4. No change with DPC sensitization was found in the number of TCRs above 1 in 1000 frequency, and no evidence of global repertoire structure alterations was found. Because every patient had alopecia, a presumed autoimmune disease, the patients' immune response might differ from that of healthy individuals. Expanded TCRs formed significantly more large CDR3 similarity clusters than pre-sensitization or healthy control sets, consistent with antigen-driven responses.

To prepare the library, RACE was applied. TCRdb shows the sequencer as NextSeq 500. During library preparation, unique molecular identifiers were attached to individual cDNA molecules so that TCRs could be counted quantitatively and reproducibly. For every blood RNA sample, sequencing covered both the TCR alpha and TCR beta chains. The authors' analysis ran thus. The median number of TCRs per sample was roughly 100,000, ranging from about 23,224 to 700,000. The Decombinator software suite was used to annotate the V, J and CDR3 of the TCR reads. Every sample was subsampled to the same number of TCRs (28,000) for the PS versus PT1 abundance plots. TCRs were defined as expanded if absent before sensitization and observed at least eight times at the 2-week time point. TCRdb applied fastp at Q25 and MiXCR to the public reads, then kept only in-frame beta chains. Under each unique CDR3 protein, matching rows form one entry showing the most common genes and DNA. What appears here as the V and J calls and clone size reflects TCRdb's work, not the paper's. This sample comprises 100,000 or so distinct CDR3 sequences, 9.5% to 11% of them detected only once. The top ten hold under 2.5% of the sample.

The time point label for this specimen denotes: patch test 2, 6 weeks after DPC sensitization. In the paper's terms, the treatment or condition label means: therapeutic diphenylcyclopropenone sensitization with weekly scalp DPC. At every patch-test visit, the blood draw took place before the patch test was put on. To be eligible, patients had to be aged 18 to 70, diagnosed with alopecia and judged suitable for DPC therapy, while pregnant patients were excluded. Unfractionated whole blood was collected in Tempus Blood RNA tubes, and total RNA was extracted from that blood. The sample was whole blood, taken in connection with sensitization to the hapten diphenylcyclopropenone (DPC). This TCR derives from a man aged 40-55 years with alopecia areata. Some clones in this sample may be carry-over from other donors' samples.

The CDR3 protein: CASSQDRRGTDTQYF. The DNA sequence follows: TGCGCCAGCAGCCAAGATAGGCGGGGCACAGATACGCAGTATTTT. The sequence is built from TRBV4-3 and TRBJ2-3, and the D gene may be TRBD2, 5 bases matching. From cysteine to phenylalanine, the CDR3 is 15 amino acids long. The retained sequence is limited to the CDR3, 45 bases, with the frame set at the first base. V is pared back by 0 bases and J by 1 base, with 8 bases lying between the germline termini. CDR1 is given as LGHNA and CDR2 as YSLEER, both from the germline V gene.